This T cell receptor beta chain was identified in a study of PD-1 blockade in classical Hodgkin lymphoma. Study as a whole: Patients were dosed intravenously with nivolumab at 3 mg/kg every 2 weeks. Whole-study findings and limits: Complete responders matched newly diagnosed patients in baseline diversity. Newly diagnosed patients reportedly had lower baseline TCR diversity than healthy donors.

Germline V lookup: CDR1 SGHNT, CDR2 YYREEE (reference sequence). The length of the CDR3 is 11 residues. Trimming stripped 0 bases from V and 3 bases from J, with 0 bases between. Turning to this clone: Its antigen is not known.

The assay was immunoSEQ multiplex PCR, and TCRdb's table has in-frame clones only and misses some. The sample lists some 46,000 clones; about three quarters were seen once. Every single patient, without exception, relapsed after autologous stem cell transplantation, and brentuximab vedotin exposure varied. Complete response, partial response or progressive disease constituted the best response categories observed. This material consisted of peripheral blood mononuclear cells (PBMCs), taken before the second cycle of nivolumab. The TCR was taken from a human donor with classical Hodgkin lymphoma. The chain employs TRBV5-4 and TRBJ2-5; D not resolved. The CDR3 spells CASSLEETQYF. The CDR3 nucleotides read TGTGCCAGCAGCTTGGAAGAGACCCAGTACTTC.